This entry is about one T cell receptor (beta chain). What it recognizes is unknown. The iRepertoire nested amplicon-rescue multiplex PCR amplified TCR alpha and beta CDR3s from RNA. TCRdb ran MiXCR on the multiplex PCR reads and lists one entry per CDR3 protein. This table holds around 130,000 distinct CDR3 sequences, about 25% found once. This specimen belongs to a study of glioma-infiltrating T cells. Overall study findings and caveats: Very few CDR3 sequences were shared between tissue and blood. Non-neoplastic patients had below-expected tissue-blood divergence, while all gliomas exceeded expectation.

Trimming took off 0 bases at V and 3 bases at J, with 11 bases between the two ends. The CDR3 length is 15 residues. The germline gives CDR1 WSHSY, CDR2 SAAADI. The sequence was obtained from a human donor with low-grade glioma or glioblastoma, undergoing nonglioma brain surgery, or in good health (not recorded which). The chain recombines TRBV10-2 with TRBJ1-1; D not resolved. The sample consisted of glioma tissue, nonneoplastic brain tissue, or PBMCs (not recorded which). The CDR3 sequence: CASSESFASDTEAFF. CDR3 in DNA: TGCGCCAGCAGTGAGTCGTTCGCGTCGGACACTGAAGCTTTCTTT.